The clone carrying this T cell receptor (beta chain) was seen at least ten times. A J-beta primer mix and a sample-barcoded 5' primer were used in a second PCR of about 7 to 11 cycles. TCRdb passed the 5' RACE reads through MiXCR, listing each CDR3 protein once. Of hundreds of thousands of distinct CDR3 sequences in the sample, more than 20% are singletons; the top ten hold around 3.4%. Trimming cost V 3 bases and J 6 bases; bases outside gene matches: 4. The CDR3 loop spans 13 amino acids. Per the germline V gene, CDR1 is SEHNR and CDR2 is FQNEAQ (reference sequence). This sample was taken from a study of blood T cells in healthy people across ages.

Sequencing was carried out using blood. The chain joins TRBV7-9 to TRBJ1-2; 7 bases match TRBD1. This receptor was identified in a man aged 70 or older in good health. Here the CDR3 reads CASSFDRANGYTF. The CDR3 DNA sequence: TGTGCCAGCAGCTTCGACAGGGCAAATGGCTACACCTTC.